The rows below give T cell receptor beta chains drawn from one sample of a study of T-cell reconstitution after alpha-beta-depleted transplantation in children. TCRdb re-derived calls from the PCR reads in MiXCR, one entry per CDR3 protein. The sample includes approximately 270,000 distinct CDR3 sequences, roughly a quarter of them seen just once. The material was PBMCs, mostly from graft donor cells, obtained 360 days after TCRalphabeta/CD19-depleted stem cell transplant. These receptors originate from a female patient aged 2-15 years who had a stem cell transplant for congenital amegakaryocytic thrombocytopenia, so the T cells may come from the graft donor. CDR3s include the opening cysteine and the closing phenylalanine or tryptophan. A D gene is named only where the DNA matches it firmly. The size field is filled for only some rows; it gives once, few, many or a size class.

abundance | d_gene | j_gene | v_gene | CDR3aa
few | TRBD1 | TRBJ2-1 | TRBV4-1 | CASSWGTGTYNEQFF
. | . | TRBJ2-1 | TRBV28 | CASSRTFLYNEQFF
. | . | TRBJ1-2 | TRBV7-9 | CASSLNGGANYGYTF
. | TRBD1 | TRBJ2-5 | TRBV29-1 | CSVEDRGQTQETQYF
. | . | TRBJ2-6 | TRBV28 | CASGYRDSGGANVLTF
. | TRBD1 | TRBJ2-7 | TRBV28 | CASRNRGYEQYF
few | . | TRBJ2-7 | TRBV4-3 | CASSQDYRGFYEQYF
. | . | TRBJ2-2 | TRBV2 | CASMLSGRNTGELFF
. | . | TRBJ2-3 | TRBV7-7 | CASSLEGGDAQYF
. | . | TRBJ2-7 | TRBV20-1 | CSASVGGDGYEQYF
. | . | TRBJ1-1 | TRBV12-3/TRBV12-4 | CASRHLGGTEAFF
many | TRBD1 | TRBJ2-7 | TRBV4-1 | CASSLAGTGVSEQYF
. | TRBD2 | TRBJ2-3 | TRBV4-2 | CASSQQAGAGTDTQYF
. | . | TRBJ2-5 | TRBV10-3 | CAISDEGHWETQYF
. | . | TRBJ2-1 | TRBV14 | CASSPGHLYNEQFF
. | . | TRBJ1-5 | TRBV7-9 | CASSFDGANQPQHF
. | . | TRBJ2-3 | TRBV29-1 | CSVGGDTDTQYF
. | TRBD2 | TRBJ2-3 | TRBV24-1 | CATSDPGTSGSTDTQYF
once | . | TRBJ2-1 | TRBV19 | CASSIGGEQFF
. | TRBD2 | TRBJ2-3 | TRBV5-4 | CASRRGGDTQYF
. | . | TRBJ1-1 | TRBV30 | CAWSMGMDTEAFF
. | . | TRBJ2-3 | TRBV30 | CAWNFADTQYF
few | . | TRBJ2-7 | TRBV30 | CAWSAPRDGHYEQYF
. | . | TRBJ2-5 | TRBV20-1 | CSARDRAGIKKETQYF
. | . | TRBJ2-2 | TRBV21-1 | CASSKSEGITGELFF
. | TRBD1 | TRBJ2-7 | TRBV29-1 | CSVGSTVTGASEQYF
. | . | TRBJ2-5 | TRBV28 | CASSFFRGSETQYF
few | TRBD1 | TRBJ2-3 | TRBV5-1 | CASSSDRASTDTQYF
few | . | TRBJ1-4 | TRBV4-3 | CASSQGQGWGEKLFF
. | TRBD2 | TRBJ2-3 | TRBV28 | CASTRRLGGSAGADTQYF
. | . | TRBJ1-1 | TRBV30 | CAGDRPLGTEAFF
. | . | TRBJ1-2 | TRBV6-5 | CASSYSGKPGRLPYGYTF
few | TRBD2 | TRBJ2-1 | TRBV20-1 | CSARGPSGSVYNEQFF
. | TRBD2 | TRBJ2-3 | TRBV20-1 | CSAREFSGRDSTDTQYF
. | TRBD2 | TRBJ2-7 | TRBV3-1 | CASSQLAGAYEQYF
once | . | TRBJ2-5 | TRBV3-1 | CASNSWGQETQYF
. | . | TRBJ2-3 | TRBV6-5 | CASSYSTGGYTDTQYF
few | . | TRBJ2-5 | TRBV9 | CASSGTYQETQYF
few | . | TRBJ1-5 | TRBV6-2/TRBV6-3 | CASRNRSLSNQPQHF
. | TRBD2 | TRBJ2-5 | TRBV11-2 | CASSSVAGVHETQYF
. | . | TRBJ2-7 | TRBV7-9 | CASSLSLGQHSYEQYF
many | TRBD1 | TRBJ2-1 | TRBV12-3/TRBV12-4 | CASSLYRGGEQFF
. | TRBD2 | TRBJ2-2 | TRBV6-5 | CASSYSILAGSDTGEVFF
few | . | TRBJ2-3 | TRBV18 | CASSSKFRVADTQYF
once | . | TRBJ2-7 | TRBV20-1 | CSASNSAGGSYEQYF
few | TRBD1 | TRBJ1-2 | TRBV20-1 | CSARVGQGGRYTF
many | . | TRBJ2-1 | TRBV7-6 | CASSFPPGPYNEQFF
. | TRBD1 | TRBJ2-6 | TRBV20-1 | CSAESGGQGATRTGANVLTF
. | TRBD1 | TRBJ2-1 | TRBV29-1 | CSGQGWSYNEQFF
. | . | TRBJ2-7 | TRBV6-1 | CASSTTESSYEQYF
. | . | TRBJ1-6 | TRBV4-1 | CASSQVIQGSAYNSPLHF
. | . | TRBJ1-3 | TRBV12-3/TRBV12-4 | CASSPGFYALGNTIYF
few | . | TRBJ2-3 | TRBV5-1 | CASSLDSPFTDTQYF